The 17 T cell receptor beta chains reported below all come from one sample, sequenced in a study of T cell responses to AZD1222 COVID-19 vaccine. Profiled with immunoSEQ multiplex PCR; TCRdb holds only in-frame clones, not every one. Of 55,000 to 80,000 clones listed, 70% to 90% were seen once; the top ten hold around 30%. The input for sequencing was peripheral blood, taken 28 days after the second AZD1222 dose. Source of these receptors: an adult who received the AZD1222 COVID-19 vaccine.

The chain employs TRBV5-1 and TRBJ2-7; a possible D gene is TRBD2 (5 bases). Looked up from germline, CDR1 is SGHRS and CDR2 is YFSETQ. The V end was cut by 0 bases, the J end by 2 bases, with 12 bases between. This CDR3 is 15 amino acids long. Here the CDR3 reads CASSLVDSAAYEQYF. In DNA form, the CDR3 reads TGCGCCAGCAGCTTGGTGGACTCGGCTGCCTACGAGCAGTACTTC.

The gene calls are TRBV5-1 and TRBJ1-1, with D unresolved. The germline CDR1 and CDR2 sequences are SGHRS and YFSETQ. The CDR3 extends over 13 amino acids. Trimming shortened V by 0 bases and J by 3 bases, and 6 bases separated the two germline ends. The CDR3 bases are TGCGCCAGCAGCTTGGTGGAATACACTGAAGCTTTCTTT. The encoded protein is CASSLVEYTEAFF.

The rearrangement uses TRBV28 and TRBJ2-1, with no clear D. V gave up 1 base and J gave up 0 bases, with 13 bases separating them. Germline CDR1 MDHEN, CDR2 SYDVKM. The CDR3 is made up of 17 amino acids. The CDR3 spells CASSLFATLSSYNEQFF. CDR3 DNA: TGTGCCAGCAGTTTATTCGCTACCCTGAGCTCCTACAATGAGCAGTTCTTC.

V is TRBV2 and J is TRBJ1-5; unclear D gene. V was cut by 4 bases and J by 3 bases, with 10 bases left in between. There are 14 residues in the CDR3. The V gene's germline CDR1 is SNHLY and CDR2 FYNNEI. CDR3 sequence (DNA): TGTGCCAGCAGTGGACGGGTATACAATCAGCCCCAGCATTTT. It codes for CASSGRVYNQPQHF.

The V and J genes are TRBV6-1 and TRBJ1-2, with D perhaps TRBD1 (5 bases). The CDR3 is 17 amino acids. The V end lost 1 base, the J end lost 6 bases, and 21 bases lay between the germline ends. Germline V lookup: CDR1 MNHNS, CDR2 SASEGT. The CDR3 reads CASSEDSNSPGKDGYTF. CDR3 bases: TGTGCCAGCAGTGAAGACTCAAATAGCCCAGGGAAGGATGGCTACACCTTC.

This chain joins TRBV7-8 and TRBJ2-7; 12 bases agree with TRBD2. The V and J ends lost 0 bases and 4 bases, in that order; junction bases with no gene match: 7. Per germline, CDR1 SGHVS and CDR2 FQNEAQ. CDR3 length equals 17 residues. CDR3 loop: CASSLALSLAGGYEQYF. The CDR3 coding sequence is TGTGCCAGCAGCTTAGCGCTCTCCCTAGCGGGAGGGTACGAGCAGTACTTC.

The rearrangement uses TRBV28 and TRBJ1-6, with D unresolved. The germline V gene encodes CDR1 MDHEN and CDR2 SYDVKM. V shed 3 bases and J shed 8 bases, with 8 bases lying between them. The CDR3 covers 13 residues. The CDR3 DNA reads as TGTGCCAGCAGTTTCATGGCAGATTCACCCCTCCACTTT. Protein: CASSFMADSPLHF.

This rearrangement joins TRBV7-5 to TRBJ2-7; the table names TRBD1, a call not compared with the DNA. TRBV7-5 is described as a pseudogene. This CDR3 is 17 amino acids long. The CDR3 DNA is TGTGTCAGAAGCCTTCACCCCGGGACAGGTTTTACCTACGAGCAGTACTTC. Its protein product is CVRSLHPGTGFTYEQYF.

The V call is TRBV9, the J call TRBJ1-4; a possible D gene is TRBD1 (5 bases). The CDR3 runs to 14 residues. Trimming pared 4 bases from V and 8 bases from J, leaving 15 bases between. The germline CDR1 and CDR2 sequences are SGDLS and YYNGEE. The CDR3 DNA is TGTGCCAGCAGCCGCCGGGGCCTGGGGGAAAAACTGTTTTTT. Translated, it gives CASSRRGLGEKLFF.

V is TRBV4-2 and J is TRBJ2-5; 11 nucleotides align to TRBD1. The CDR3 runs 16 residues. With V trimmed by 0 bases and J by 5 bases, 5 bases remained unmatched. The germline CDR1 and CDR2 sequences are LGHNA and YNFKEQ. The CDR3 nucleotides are TGTGCCAGCAGCCAAGAAGGACAGGGGGCAGGTGAGACCCAGTACTTC. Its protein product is CASSQEGQGAGETQYF.

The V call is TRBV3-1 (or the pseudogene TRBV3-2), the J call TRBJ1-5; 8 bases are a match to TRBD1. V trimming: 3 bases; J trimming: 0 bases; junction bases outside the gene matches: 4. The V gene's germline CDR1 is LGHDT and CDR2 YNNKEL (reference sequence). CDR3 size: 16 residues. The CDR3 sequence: CASSHGQGASNQPQHF. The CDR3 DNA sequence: TGTGCCAGCAGCCATGGCCAGGGGGCTAGCAATCAGCCCCAGCATTTT.

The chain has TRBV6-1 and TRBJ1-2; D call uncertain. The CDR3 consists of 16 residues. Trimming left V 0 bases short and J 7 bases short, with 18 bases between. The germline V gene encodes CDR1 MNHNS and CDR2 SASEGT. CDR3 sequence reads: CASSEAFPGKAGGYTF. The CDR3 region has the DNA TGTGCCAGCAGTGAAGCCTTTCCGGGGAAGGCAGGTGGCTACACCTTC.

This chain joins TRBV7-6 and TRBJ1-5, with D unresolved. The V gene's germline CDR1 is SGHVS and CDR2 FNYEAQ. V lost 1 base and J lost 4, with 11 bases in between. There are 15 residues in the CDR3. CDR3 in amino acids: CASSLGPGENQPQHF. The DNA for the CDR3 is TGTGCCAGCAGCTTAGGTCCCGGGGAGAATCAGCCCCAGCATTTT.

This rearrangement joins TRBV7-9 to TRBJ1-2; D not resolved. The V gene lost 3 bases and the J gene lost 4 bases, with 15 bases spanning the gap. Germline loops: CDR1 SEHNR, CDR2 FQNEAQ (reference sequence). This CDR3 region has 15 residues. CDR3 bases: TGTGCCAGCAGCTTCAGCCAATGGGCAGTCTATGGCTACACCTTC. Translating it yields CASSFSQWAVYGYTF.

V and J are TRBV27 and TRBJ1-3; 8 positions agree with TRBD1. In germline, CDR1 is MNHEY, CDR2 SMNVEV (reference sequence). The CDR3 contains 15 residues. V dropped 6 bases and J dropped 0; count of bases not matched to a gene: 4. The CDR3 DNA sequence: TGTGCCAGCAGGCCCGGGACAGGCTCTGGAAACACCATATATTTT. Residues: CASRPGTGSGNTIYF.

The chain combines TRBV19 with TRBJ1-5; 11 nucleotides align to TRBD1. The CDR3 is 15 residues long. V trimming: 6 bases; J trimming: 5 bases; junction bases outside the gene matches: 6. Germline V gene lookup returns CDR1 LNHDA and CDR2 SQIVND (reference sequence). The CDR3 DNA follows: TGTGCCAGTAGGCTCCGGGACAGGGGGGATCAGCCCCAGCATTTT. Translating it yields CASRLRDRGDQPQHF.

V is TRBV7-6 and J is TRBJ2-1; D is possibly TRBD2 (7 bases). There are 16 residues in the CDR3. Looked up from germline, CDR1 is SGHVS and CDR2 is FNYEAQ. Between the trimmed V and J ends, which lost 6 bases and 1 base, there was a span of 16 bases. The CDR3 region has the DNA TGTGCCAGCAGTTTAAGGGGGGGTATTTCCTACAATGAGCAGTTCTTC. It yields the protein CASSLRGGISYNEQFF.